This is a list of T cell receptor beta chains from one sample in a study of T cell clonotyping in hematopoietic cell transplantation. Sequencing used immunoSEQ multiplex PCR; TCRdb keeps in-frame clones, though not all of them. This table holds roughly 27,000 clones, more than 65% found once. The sample was peripheral blood mononuclear cells, taken before stem cell transplant. The receptor source for this set is an older woman with acute myeloid leukemia. Some clones in this sample may be carry-over from other donors' samples. Each CDR3 is given with its conserved first and last residue. Fields, in order: CDR3 protein, CDR3 DNA, clone size, CDR3 length, D gene, J gene, V gene. A D gene is named only where the DNA matches it firmly. Some rows have no size entry. The others give once, few or many, or a class for an expanded clone.

CDR3aa: CASSSITGQRLTGELFF; CDR3nt: TGTGCCAGCAGCTCCATTACGGGCCAGCGGCTCACCGGGGAGCTGTTTTTT; abundance: -; len: 17; d_gene: -; j_gene: TRBJ2-2; v_gene: TRBV5-4
CDR3aa: CASSQQGVAKNIQYF; CDR3nt: TGTGCCAGCAGCCAACAGGGAGTAGCCAAAAACATTCAGTACTTC; abundance: -; len: 15; d_gene: -; j_gene: TRBJ2-4; v_gene: TRBV11-2
CDR3aa: CASTTSGNTIYF; CDR3nt: TGTGCCAGCACCACCTCTGGAAACACCATATATTTT; abundance: -; len: 12; d_gene: -; j_gene: TRBJ1-3; v_gene: TRBV28
CDR3aa: CASRPTSGRGDEQFF; CDR3nt: TGTGCCAGCAGACCTACTAGCGGGAGGGGCGATGAGCAGTTCTTC; abundance: once; len: 15; d_gene: TRBD2; j_gene: TRBJ2-1; v_gene: TRBV6-5
CDR3aa: CASSKYREPYNEQFF; CDR3nt: TGTGCCAGTAGTAAATACAGGGAACCCTACAATGAGCAGTTCTTC; abundance: -; len: 15; d_gene: -; j_gene: TRBJ2-1; v_gene: TRBV19
CDR3aa: CASSSVAYENTGELFF; CDR3nt: TGTGCCAGCAGCTCAGTAGCATACGAGAACACCGGGGAGCTGTTTTTT; abundance: once; len: 16; d_gene: -; j_gene: TRBJ2-2; v_gene: TRBV9
CDR3aa: CAISVGQGVRGANVLTF; CDR3nt: TGTGCCATCAGTGTAGGACAGGGGGTTAGAGGGGCCAACGTCCTGACTTTC; abundance: -; len: 17; d_gene: TRBD1; j_gene: TRBJ2-6; v_gene: TRBV10-3
CDR3aa: CSAADNEQFF; CDR3nt: TGCAGTGCTGCGGACAATGAGCAGTTCTTC; abundance: -; len: 10; d_gene: -; j_gene: TRBJ2-1; v_gene: TRBV20-1
CDR3aa: CASSLSGGTEAFF; CDR3nt: TGTGCCAGCAGTTTATCAGGGGGCACTGAAGCTTTCTTT; abundance: once; len: 13; d_gene: -; j_gene: TRBJ1-1; v_gene: TRBV27
CDR3aa: CASSRTDTQYF; CDR3nt: TGTGCCAGCAGTCGCACAGATACGCAGTATTTT; abundance: -; len: 11; d_gene: -; j_gene: TRBJ2-3; v_gene: TRBV25-1
CDR3aa: CAISKTSSSYNEQFF; CDR3nt: TGTGCCATCAGCAAGACTAGCAGCTCCTACAATGAGCAGTTCTTC; abundance: once; len: 15; d_gene: TRBD2; j_gene: TRBJ2-1; v_gene: TRBV10-3
CDR3aa: CASSLEDGYGYTF; CDR3nt: TGTGCCAGCAGCTTAGAGGACGGCTATGGCTACACCTTC; abundance: -; len: 13; d_gene: -; j_gene: TRBJ1-2; v_gene: TRBV7-9
CDR3aa: CASSPQGGWAKNIQYF; CDR3nt: TGTGCCAGCAGCCCCCAGGGAGGGTGGGCCAAAAACATTCAGTACTTC; abundance: -; len: 16; d_gene: TRBD2; j_gene: TRBJ2-4; v_gene: TRBV9
CDR3aa: CASSVGTGRETQYF; CDR3nt: TGTGCCAGCAGCGTAGGAACAGGGAGGGAGACTCAGTACTTC; abundance: -; len: 14; d_gene: -; j_gene: TRBJ2-5; v_gene: TRBV9
CDR3aa: CASSQEGFGFGYTF; CDR3nt: TGCGCCAGCAGCCAAGAAGGATTCGGCTTTGGCTACACCTTC; abundance: -; len: 14; d_gene: -; j_gene: TRBJ1-2; v_gene: TRBV4-1
CDR3aa: CALGTSGSDGEQYF; CDR3nt: TGTGCATTGGGGACTAGCGGTTCTGACGGGGAGCAGTACTTC; abundance: -; len: 14; d_gene: TRBD2; j_gene: TRBJ2-7; v_gene: TRBV6-6
CDR3aa: CASSTTLLAGHQETQYF; CDR3nt: TGTGCCAGTAGTACCACCCTTCTAGCGGGCCACCAAGAGACCCAGTACTTC; abundance: -; len: 17; d_gene: TRBD2; j_gene: TRBJ2-5; v_gene: TRBV19
CDR3aa: CASSLTSAGELFF; CDR3nt: TGTGCCAGCAGTTTGACTAGTGCCGGGGAGCTGTTTTTT; abundance: -; len: 13; d_gene: -; j_gene: TRBJ2-2; v_gene: TRBV27
CDR3aa: CASSLIGAYEQYF; CDR3nt: TGTGCCAGCAGCTTGATCGGGGCCTACGAGCAGTACTTC; abundance: -; len: 13; d_gene: -; j_gene: TRBJ2-7; v_gene: TRBV5-4
CDR3aa: CASSGTGDYEQYF; CDR3nt: TGTGCCAGCAGCGGGACAGGAGACTACGAGCAGTACTTC; abundance: -; len: 13; d_gene: TRBD1; j_gene: TRBJ2-7; v_gene: TRBV7-8
CDR3aa: CASSLLGAGGYTF; CDR3nt: TGTGCCAGCAGTTTATTAGGGGCAGGAGGCTACACCTTC; abundance: -; len: 13; d_gene: -; j_gene: TRBJ1-2; v_gene: TRBV27
CDR3aa: CASSTNPSGANVLTF; CDR3nt: TGCGCCAGCAGCACTAACCCCTCTGGGGCCAACGTCCTGACTTTC; abundance: -; len: 15; d_gene: -; j_gene: TRBJ2-6; v_gene: TRBV5-1
CDR3aa: CASPQLGTYEQYF; CDR3nt: TGTGCCAGCCCCCAGCTGGGGACCTACGAGCAGTACTTC; abundance: -; len: 13; d_gene: -; j_gene: TRBJ2-7; v_gene: TRBV28
CDR3aa: CASSETGGPQHF; CDR3nt: TGTGCCAGCTCCGAAACAGGGGGGCCCCAGCATTTT; abundance: -; len: 12; d_gene: TRBD1; j_gene: TRBJ1-5; v_gene: TRBV27
CDR3aa: CASSFNANYEQYF; CDR3nt: TGTGCCAGCAGCTTCAACGCAAACTACGAGCAGTACTTC; abundance: -; len: 13; d_gene: -; j_gene: TRBJ2-7; v_gene: TRBV7-2
CDR3aa: CASSLQTREGEETQYF; CDR3nt: TGCGCCAGCAGCCTTCAAACCCGGGAGGGTGAAGAGACCCAGTACTTC; abundance: -; len: 16; d_gene: TRBD2; j_gene: TRBJ2-5; v_gene: TRBV4-1
CDR3aa: CASSPTGSYEQYF; CDR3nt: TGTGCCAGCAGCCCCACAGGCTCCTACGAGCAGTACTTC; abundance: -; len: 13; d_gene: -; j_gene: TRBJ2-7; v_gene: TRBV9
CDR3aa: CASLGGDGDIQYF; CDR3nt: TGTGCCAGCCTCGGCGGAGACGGGGACATTCAGTACTTC; abundance: -; len: 13; d_gene: -; j_gene: TRBJ2-4; v_gene: TRBV18
CDR3aa: CASSAGLATYEQYF; CDR3nt: TGTGCCAGCAGCGCCGGACTAGCCACCTACGAGCAGTACTTC; abundance: -; len: 14; d_gene: TRBD2; j_gene: TRBJ2-7; v_gene: TRBV5-7
CDR3aa: CASSVAPPAEGNTIYF; CDR3nt: TGCGCCAGCAGCGTAGCCCCCCCGGCAGAAGGAAACACCATATATTTT; abundance: once; len: 16; d_gene: -; j_gene: TRBJ1-3; v_gene: TRBV4-1
CDR3aa: CASSSTGRRAGANVLTF; CDR3nt: TGTGCCAGCAGCTCGACAGGGAGGCGCGCTGGGGCCAACGTCCTGACTTTC; abundance: -; len: 17; d_gene: -; j_gene: TRBJ2-6; v_gene: TRBV7-3
CDR3aa: CASSDTGLAGNTIYF; CDR3nt: TGTGCCAGTAGTGACACAGGGTTGGCTGGAAACACCATATATTTT; abundance: -; len: 15; d_gene: -; j_gene: TRBJ1-3; v_gene: TRBV19
CDR3aa: CSVRRSNNEQFF; CDR3nt: TGCAGCGTTAGGCGAAGCAACAATGAGCAGTTCTTC; abundance: -; len: 12; d_gene: -; j_gene: TRBJ2-1; v_gene: TRBV29-1